This TCR beta chain was observed in a study of T cell responses to AZD1222 COVID-19 vaccine. Findings of the study overall: The donors showed a predominance of white British ancestry and of females, with possible underestimation of clonal diversity. Spike-specific TCRs gained breadth and depth after people received two AZD1222 doses. Nearly half of unique spike-specific TCRs reportedly avoided B.1.351 and B.1.1.7 mutated regions.

V lost 1 base and J 5 bases, leaving 6 bases between the germline ends. Germline V lookup: CDR1 SGHNT, CDR2 YYREEE (reference sequence). The CDR3 contains 12 residues. Data came from immunoSEQ multiplex PCR; TCRdb stores just in-frame clones and leaves some out. The table records 57,000 or so clones, about 70% of them present only once. Comments on this clone: As yet, its antigen is unknown.

The sequences come from peripheral blood, collected on day 0 of AZD1222 vaccination. The chain recombines TRBV5-4 with TRBJ1-1; D gene uncertain. The origin of this receptor is an adult in good health. The CDR3 protein is CASSLWETEAFF. The DNA for the CDR3 is TGTGCCAGCAGCTTGTGGGAAACTGAAGCTTTCTTT.